These T cell receptor beta chains were read from a single sample in a study of spatial heterogeneity in lung cancer. TCRdb reanalysed the 5' RACE reads using MiXCR and keeps one entry per CDR3 protein. The sample lists around 70,000 distinct CDR3 sequences; roughly 8.9% were seen once. The input for sequencing was PBMCs, taken at follow-up. These receptors were obtained from a female donor with early-stage non-small cell lung cancer. Both conserved end residues are part of each CDR3. A D gene is named only where the DNA matches it firmly. Expanded clones get a size class; other rows say once, few or many, or leave the size out.

j_call clone_size d_call v_call cdr3_nt cdr3_aa
TRBJ2-4 . . TRBV2 TGTGCCAGCAGTGTAACCCCCGGGGGAGACATTCAGTACTTC CASSVTPGGDIQYF
TRBJ2-1 few . TRBV28 TGTGCCAGCAGTCCCAGGGTGTGGGAGCAGTTCTTC CASSPRVWEQFF
TRBJ2-1 many . TRBV29-1 TGCAGCACCGACGGCCAGGGACAACTCTACAATGAGCAGTTCTTC CSTDGQGQLYNEQFF
TRBJ2-1 many TRBD2 TRBV20-1 TGCAGTGCTAGGAGGGCGAGCGGGAGGGTCAATGAGCAGTTCTTC CSARRASGRVNEQFF
TRBJ2-2 many . TRBV5-4 TGTGCCAGCAGCTTGGGGATTAACACCGGGGAGCTGTTTTTT CASSLGINTGELFF
TRBJ1-5 many TRBD1 TRBV19 TGTGCCAGTACCCCGAGGGGACAGGTCGGCAATCAGCCCCAGCATTTT CASTPRGQVGNQPQHF
TRBJ1-1 many . TRBV20-1 TGCAGTGCTAGACCTACAGACCACCGTGAAGCTTTCTTT CSARPTDHREAFF
TRBJ2-3 many TRBD2 TRBV6-4 TGTGCCAGCAGTTCCTCTAGCGGGACCGCGGATACGCAGTATTTT CASSSSSGTADTQYF
TRBJ1-1 many TRBD1 TRBV5-1 TGCGCCAGCAGCTACACAGGGGTCCCGAACACTGAAGCTTTCTTT CASSYTGVPNTEAFF
TRBJ2-4 . . TRBV12-3/TRBV12-4 TGTGCCAGCAGTTCCGGGGGTTTGAACATTCAGTACTTC CASSSGGLNIQYF
TRBJ2-1 many . TRBV5-1 TGCGCCAGCAGCTTAGGCCAGTTCGACAATGAGCAGTTCTTC CASSLGQFDNEQFF
TRBJ2-1 few TRBD2 TRBV3-1 TGTGCCAGCAGCCAAATTAGCGGGAGCTCCTACAATGAGCAGTTCTTC CASSQISGSSYNEQFF
TRBJ2-5 . TRBD2 TRBV5-1 TGCGCCAGCAGCCCCGGGAGGGCGGAGACCCAGTACTTC CASSPGRAETQYF
TRBJ2-1 many . TRBV12-3/TRBV12-4 TGTGCCAGCAGTTCCGTGGACCCTGGGTCTCTTTGGTCCTACAATGAGCAGTTCTTC CASSSVDPGSLWSYNEQFF
TRBJ1-2 few TRBD1 TRBV20-1 TGCAGTGCTAACGACAGGGACCAGTATGGCTACACCTTC CSANDRDQYGYTF
TRBJ1-5 many . TRBV20-1 TGCAGTGCTAGTGGAGGCGGAAATCAGCCCCAGCATTTT CSASGGGNQPQHF
TRBJ2-7 . . TRBV7-6 TGTGCCAGCAGCTTAGGGGACGGCTACGAGCAGTACTTC CASSLGDGYEQYF
TRBJ2-1 . TRBD2 TRBV2 TGTGCCAGCAGGGTGGGACTAGCCAACAATGAGCAGTTCTTC CASRVGLANNEQFF
TRBJ2-2 few . TRBV7-9 TGTGCCAGCAGCCGCTTAGGCGGGGAGCTGTTTTTT CASSRLGGELFF
TRBJ2-1 many . TRBV25-1 TGTGCCAGCAGTGGGTCCTCCCCGAAAAACAATGAGCAGTTCTTC CASSGSSPKNNEQFF
TRBJ1-4 many TRBD1 TRBV5-5 TGTGCCAGCAGGTCGACAGGGGGCTATGAAAAACTGTTTTTT CASRSTGGYEKLFF
TRBJ1-2 . . TRBV7-3 TGTGCCAGCAGCGCTAATCCGGGACGGAACCCCTATGGCTACACCTTC CASSANPGRNPYGYTF
TRBJ1-5 few . TRBV5-5 TGTGCCAGCAGCTTGGTCCAGCGCAGTCAGCCCCAGCATTTT CASSLVQRSQPQHF
TRBJ2-6 many . TRBV18 TGTGCCAGCTCCGACACCACAAGGGCCAACGTCCTGACTTTC CASSDTTRANVLTF
TRBJ1-2 . . TRBV20-1 TGCAGTGCTAGTAACACGCGAGGCTACACCTTC CSASNTRGYTF
TRBJ1-5 many . TRBV7-2 TGTGCCAGCAGCAGACCGGACCAGCCCCAGCATTTT CASSRPDQPQHF
TRBJ2-5 many TRBD2 TRBV19 TGTGCCAGTAGTATAAACCCAGCGGGGGAGACCCAGTACTTC CASSINPAGETQYF
TRBJ2-7 many . TRBV7-9 TGTGCCAGCAGCCCGCTTTCGGACGAGCAGTACTTC CASSPLSDEQYF